The 5 T cell receptor beta chains presented below share a single source sample, sequenced in a study of blood T cell repertoires in COVID-19. The method was immunoSEQ multiplex PCR; TCRdb's version includes in-frame clones alone and lacks a portion of them. The sample consists of approximately 170,000 clones, roughly nine tenths of them appearing once. The source material was peripheral blood. Source of these receptors: a man aged 18 to 30 who had recovered from COVID-19.

The rearrangement joins TRBV5-4 to TRBJ1-6, with D possibly being TRBD1 (5 bases). Germline V CDR1 and CDR2: SGHNT, YYREEE (reference sequence). V lost 0 bases and J lost 9, with 13 bases in between. The CDR3 runs to 15 residues. CDR3 sequence reads: CASSLGTQRGSPLHF. In DNA, the CDR3 is TGTGCCAGCAGCTTGGGGACACAAAGGGGTTCACCCCTCCACTTT.

V and J are TRBV27 and TRBJ2-1, with 9 bases matching TRBD1. V shed 5 bases and J 4 bases; nucleotides not matched to a gene: 12. The CDR3 extends over 17 amino acids. Germline V gene lookup returns CDR1 MNHEY and CDR2 SMNVEV (reference sequence). In DNA form, the CDR3 reads TGTGCCAGCAGTCTCTGGGGAGGACAGGGGTCGTACAATGAGCAGTTCTTC. It translates to CASSLWGGQGSYNEQFF.

J is TRBJ2-3 and V is TRBV10-3; D is ambiguous. The V and J ends lost 6 bases and 0 bases respectively, with 7 bases between them. Germline assignment: CDR1 ENHRY and CDR2 SYGVKD. The CDR3 totals 13 residues. The CDR3 reads CAIRAISTDTQYF. CDR3 sequence (DNA): TGTGCCATCAGAGCTATTAGCACAGATACGCAGTATTTT.

V usage is TRBV2 and J usage is TRBJ2-3; D possibly corresponds to TRBD2 (5 bases). Per germline, CDR1 SNHLY and CDR2 FYNNEI. V lost 6 bases and J lost 4, with 14 bases in between. This CDR3 contains 14 residues. CDR3: CASRVGVGPDTQYF. Written as DNA, the CDR3 is TGTGCCAGCAGGGTCGGGGTTGGGCCAGATACGCAGTATTTT.

V usage is TRBV21-1 and J usage is TRBJ1-5; the table assigns TRBD1, which was not confirmed against the DNA. TRBV21-1 is a pseudogene locus. This CDR3 is 16 amino acids long. The CDR3 DNA reads TGTGCCAGCAGCAAAGAAATCCACAGGGTGGAACAGCCCCAGCATTTT. This encodes CASSKEIHRVEQPQHF.